Below are 27 T cell receptor beta chains sequenced from a single sample in a study of prognosis after radiotherapy for stage I lung cancer. Genomic DNA was subjected to two-round multiplex PCR for amplification of TCR beta CDR3. TRBV and TRBJ genes each had their own specific primers in first-round PCR. TCRdb itself ran the multiplex PCR reads through MiXCR, one entry per CDR3 protein. This sample has around 30,000 distinct CDR3 sequences; under 40% occur once, and the top ten carry roughly 17%. Here the sequenced sample was PBMCs, taken before or after stereotactic body radiation therapy (not recorded which). The receptors stem from a donor aged 50 or older with non-small cell lung cancer.

The table lists this clonotype with many counts. The rearrangement links TRBV5-6 to TRBJ2-7, with D perhaps matching TRBD1 (6 bases). Germline CDR1 and CDR2: SGHDT and YYEEEE. Between the trimmed V and J ends, which lost 2 bases and 3 bases, there was a span of 9 bases. The CDR3 covers 13 residues. CDR3 amino acids: CASSFIRGYEQYF. The CDR3 coding sequence is TGTGCCAGCAGCTTTATCAGGGGCTACGAGCAGTACTTC.

The chain combines TRBV20-1 with TRBJ1-1, with D unclear. Germline V gives CDR1 DFQATT, CDR2 SNEGSKA (reference sequence). Trimming shortened V by 0 bases and J by 11 bases, and 13 bases separated the two germline ends. The CDR3 length is 12 residues. The CDR3 region has the DNA TGCAGTGCTAGAGATACTACAGCGTTGGCTTTCTTT. Protein: CSARDTTALAFF.

This clonotype was seen many times. The rearrangement joins TRBV2 to TRBJ1-1; possible D gene TRBD1, 6 bases. This CDR3 is built from 14 residues. Germline-derived CDR1 and CDR2 are SNHLY and FYNNEI. Trimming stripped 6 bases from V and 1 base from J, with 12 bases between. The CDR3 bases are TGTGCCAGCAGGTGGGGGCCGGGGAACACTGAAGCTTTCTTT. Protein product: CASRWGPGNTEAFF.

This rearrangement joins TRBV5-1 to TRBJ2-3; D is possibly TRBD1 (6 bases). Trimming removed 5 bases at V and 1 base at J, with 14 bases between. Germline CDR1 reads SGHRS; CDR2 reads YFSETQ. There are 15 residues in the CDR3. CDR3 DNA sequence: TGCGCCAGCAGTCCAGGGGTTTTCGGCACAGATACGCAGTATTTT. Translated: CASSPGVFGTDTQYF. The full variable domain, completed using reference TRBV5-1 and TRBJ2-3, is KAGVTQTPRYLIKTRGQQVTLSCSPISGHRSVSWYQQTPGQGLQFLFEYFSETQRNKGNFPGRFSGRQFSNSRSEMNVSTLELGDSALYLCASSPGVFGTDTQYFGPGTRLTVL.

Turning to this clonotype: Compared with germline, one end of the junction differs, possibly owing to a read error. J is TRBJ2-7 and V is TRBV28; D gene ambiguous. The germline CDR1 and CDR2 sequences are MDHEN and SYDVKM. This CDR3 has 13 amino acids. CDR3 in amino acids: CASSSHGPYEKYF. The CDR3 nucleotides read TGTGCCAGCAGTTCTCACGGCCCCTACGAGAAGTACTTC.

As concerns this clonotype: This may be a read error, as it is one base from a much larger clone. The V call is TRBV5-8, the J call TRBJ1-6; D might be TRBD1 (5 bases). Trimming shortened V by 0 bases and J by 2 bases, and 12 bases separated the two germline ends. Germline V gives CDR1 SGHTS, CDR2 YDEGEE. This CDR3 is 17 amino acids long. The CDR3 reads CASSLGKGSPYNSPLHF. CDR3 coding DNA: TGTGCCAGCAGCTTGGGAAAGGGGTCGCCCTATAATTCACCCCTCCACTTT.

The sample holds many counts of this clonotype. This rearrangement joins TRBV9 to TRBJ1-1; tentatively, D is TRBD1 (6 bases). Per the germline V gene, CDR1 is SGDLS and CDR2 is YYNGEE. CDR3 length equals 16 residues. Trimming pared 4 bases from V and 4 bases from J, leaving 20 bases between. CDR3 amino acids: CASSSRLDSLGTEAFF. In DNA, the CDR3 is TGTGCCAGCAGCTCGAGATTGGACAGTTTGGGCACTGAAGCTTTCTTT.

On this clonotype: With a much larger clone just one base away, this may be a read error. The chain combines TRBV6-1 with TRBJ2-5; the D gene could be TRBD1 or TRBD2 (6 bases each). Germline loops: CDR1 MNHNS, CDR2 SASEGT. V lost 11 bases and J 4 bases, leaving 17 bases between the germline ends. This CDR3 is built from 13 residues. This CDR3 is CAGGTGQPETQYF. The CDR3 region has the DNA TGTGCCGGCGGGACCGGACAGCCAGAGACCCAGTACTTC.

Ten or more counts support this clonotype. V is TRBV19 and J is TRBJ2-3, with D perhaps assigned TRBD1 or TRBD2 (5 bases each). The germline V gene encodes CDR1 LNHDA and CDR2 SQIVND (reference sequence). The V end was cut by 6 bases, the J end by 1 base, with 11 bases between. The CDR3 runs to 14 residues. CDR3 nucleotide sequence: TGTGCCAGTAGCGTGGGGCGGGGCACAGATACGCAGTATTTT. As protein: CASSVGRGTDTQYF. The full variable domain, completed using reference TRBV19 and TRBJ2-3, is DGGITQSPKYLFRKEGQNVTLSCEQNLNHDAMYWYRQDPGQGLRLIYYSQIVNDFQKGDIAEGYSVSREKKESFPLTVTSAQKNPTAFYLCASSVGRGTDTQYFGPGTRLTVL.

This clonotype has ten or more counts. The chain carries TRBV30 and TRBJ1-2; 10 positions agree with TRBD1. This CDR3 has 14 amino acids. The germline V gene encodes CDR1 GTSNPN and CDR2 SVGIG (reference sequence). J was trimmed by 8 bases and V by 2 bases; bases with no gene match: 8. Here the CDR3 reads CAWSLQTGGRGYTF. For the CDR3, the DNA is TGTGCCTGGAGTCTTCAGACAGGGGGCCGGGGCTACACCTTC. Full variable domain (outside the CDR3, taken from reference TRBV30 and TRBJ1-2): SQTIHQWPATLVQPVGSPLSLECTVEGTSNPNLYWYRQAAGRGLQLLFYSVGIGQISSEVPQNLSASRPQDRQFILSSKKLLLSDSGFYLCAWSLQTGGRGYTFGSGTRLTVV.

This clonotype was picked up many times. The rearrangement uses TRBV7-9 and TRBJ2-7; either TRBD1 or TRBD2 may supply D (5 bases each). The germline V gene has CDR1 SEHNR and CDR2 FQNEAQ (reference sequence). V dropped 5 bases and J dropped 7 bases, with 15 bases sitting between them. The CDR3 totals 13 residues. CDR3 DNA: TGTGCCAGCAGCAGCCGGGGCCCACGGGAGCAGTACTTC. The encoded protein is CASSSRGPREQYF. The variable domain in full, with the rest retrieved from reference TRBV7-9 and TRBJ2-7, is DTGVSQNPRHKITKRGQNVTFRCDPISEHNRLYWYRQTLGQGPEFLTYFQNEAQLEKSRLLSDRFSAERPKGSFSTLEIQRTEQGDSAMYLCASSSRGPREQYFGPGTRLTVT.

This clonotype was counted many times. The chain recombines TRBV5-1 with TRBJ1-2; D may be TRBD1 (6 bases). CDR3 length equals 16 residues. Germline values: CDR1 SGHRS, CDR2 YFSETQ. V lost 2 bases to trimming and J lost 0 bases, with 14 bases between them. CDR3 in DNA: TGCGCCAGCAGCTTCGGGGGGCCTTTAGCTAACTATGGCTACACCTTC. Translated, it gives CASSFGGPLANYGYTF. The variable domain in full, with the rest retrieved from reference TRBV5-1 and TRBJ1-2, is KAGVTQTPRYLIKTRGQQVTLSCSPISGHRSVSWYQQTPGQGLQFLFEYFSETQRNKGNFPGRFSGRQFSNSRSEMNVSTLELGDSALYLCASSFGGPLANYGYTFGSGTRLTVV.

In this sample, this clonotype turned up many times. J is TRBJ2-1 and V is TRBV12-3 or TRBV12-4; 7 bases fit TRBD2. This CDR3 is built from 14 residues. Trimming took 6 bases from V and 8 from J; bases not matched to a gene: 10. This CDR3 is CASSPWGGGDEQFF. The CDR3 nucleotides read TGTGCCAGCAGCCCATGGGGGGGAGGGGATGAGCAGTTCTTC.

This clonotype was observed at least ten times. The rearrangement joins TRBV27 to TRBJ2-7, with D maybe TRBD2 (6 bases). The CDR3 has 17 residues. Trimming shortened V by 5 bases and J by 2 bases, and 22 bases separated the two germline ends. In germline, CDR1 is MNHEY, CDR2 SMNVEV (reference sequence). CDR3 sequence reads: CASSLWGRGGGAYEQYF. CDR3 in DNA: TGTGCCAGCAGTCTCTGGGGACGGGGCGGAGGGGCCTACGAGCAGTACTTC.

This clonotype was recorded many times. The V call is TRBV7-2, the J call TRBJ1-2; D is uncertain. This CDR3 contains 14 residues. CDR1 is SGHTA, CDR2 FQGNSA, per germline. V lost 6 bases to trimming and J lost 2 bases, with 13 bases between them. The CDR3 nucleotides read TGTGCCAGCAGGGTCTTTGGTGAAAACTATGGCTACACCTTC. Its translation is CASRVFGENYGYTF.

This clonotype was seen repeatedly, ten times or more. The chain recombines TRBV28 with TRBJ2-1, with D unclear. Germline loops: CDR1 MDHEN, CDR2 SYDVKM. This CDR3 contains 13 residues. Trimming cost V 7 bases and J 5 bases, with 12 bases left between them. This CDR3 reads CASIVGPHNEQFF. CDR3 DNA sequence: TGTGCCAGCATCGTCGGCCCTCACAATGAGCAGTTCTTC.

This clonotype came up many times. The chain joins TRBV4-2 to TRBJ1-5; D may be TRBD1 (5 bases). Germline V gives CDR1 LGHNA, CDR2 YNFKEQ. The V end was cut by 5 bases, the J end by 3 bases, with 11 bases between. The CDR3 length is 14 residues. This CDR3 reads CASSIDSFNQPQHF. The CDR3 DNA follows: TGTGCCAGCAGCATCGACAGCTTCAATCAGCCCCAGCATTTT.

This sequence joins TRBV6-1 and TRBJ2-6; 12 bases map to TRBD2. The CDR3 is 19 amino acids. The V gene end was trimmed by 4 bases and the J gene end by 0 bases; junction bases not matched to a gene: 7. Germline CDR1 and CDR2: MNHNS and SASEGT. The CDR3 protein is CASSGTSGTVSSGANVLTF. The CDR3 bases are TGTGCCAGCAGTGGGACTAGCGGGACGGTAAGCTCTGGGGCCAACGTCCTGACTTTC.

The genes are TRBV7-9 and TRBJ2-7; no definite D call. The V gene's germline CDR1 is SEHNR and CDR2 FQNEAQ (reference sequence). This CDR3 has 12 amino acids. V lost 2 bases and J lost 10, with 12 bases in between. The CDR3 coding sequence is TGTGCCAGCAGCTTATGGGGATCCGGTCAGTACTTC. It translates to CASSLWGSGQYF.

This clonotype was recorded many times. V is TRBV30 and J is TRBJ1-1; D gene ambiguous. The CDR3 length is 13 residues. Trimming stripped 4 bases from V and 8 bases from J, with 17 bases between. Per the germline V gene, CDR1 is GTSNPN and CDR2 is SVGIG (reference sequence). CDR3 nucleotide sequence: TGTGCCTGGAATATCTTCGGCGAGGCCGAAGCTTTCTTT. It yields the protein CAWNIFGEAEAFF.

Note on this clonotype: A much bigger clone sits one base away, suggesting this may be a read error. This sequence joins TRBV14 and TRBJ2-3; D is uncertain. CDR3 length: 16 amino acids. V shed 1 base and J shed 2 bases, with 13 bases lying between them. Germline V gives CDR1 SGHDN, CDR2 FVKESK. Written as DNA, the CDR3 is TGTGCCAGCAGCCAAGTGGGTGTAGCCTCCACAGATACGCAGTATTTT. It is translated as CASSQVGVASTDTQYF.

This clonotype was seen many times. J is TRBJ1-5 and V is TRBV15; a possible D gene is TRBD1 (5 bases). This CDR3 has 18 residues. With 2 bases removed from V and 0 bases from J, the gap between germline ends came to 17 bases. CDR1 is LNHNV and CDR2 is YYDKDF in the germline V gene (reference sequence). This CDR3 is CATSRSMGQIYSNQPQHF. For the CDR3, the DNA is TGTGCCACCAGCAGATCTATGGGGCAGATTTATAGCAATCAGCCCCAGCATTTT.

V and J are TRBV6-9 and TRBJ2-7; D is undetermined. The CDR3 consists of 13 residues. Trimming pared 3 bases from V and 2 bases from J, leaving 8 bases between. Germline V gene data show CDR1 as MNHGY and CDR2 as SVAAGI. CDR3 loop: CASSYTAPYEQYF. The CDR3 nucleotides are TGTGCCAGCAGTTACACGGCCCCCTACGAGCAGTACTTC.

As concerns this clonotype: With a much larger clone just one base away, this may be a read error. J is TRBJ1-4 and V is TRBV28; no firm D call. Germline CDR1 MDHEN, CDR2 SYDVKM. Trimming took off 7 bases at V and 7 bases at J, with 13 bases between the two ends. This CDR3 is built from 13 residues. In DNA form, the CDR3 reads TGTGCCAGCAACCAACCCAATCGTGAAAAACTGTTTTTT. As protein: CASNQPNREKLFF. The variable domain in full, with the rest retrieved from reference TRBV28 and TRBJ1-4, is DVKVTQSSRYLVKRTGEKVFLECVQDMDHENMFWYRQDPGLGLRLIYFSYDVKMKEKGDIPEGYSVSREKKERFSLILESASTNQTSMYLCASNQPNREKLFFGSGTQLSVL.

This clonotype was seen at least ten times. The chain carries TRBV11-2 and TRBJ1-6; D is unclear. Trimming pared 3 bases from V and 0 bases from J, leaving 15 bases between. Per germline, CDR1 SGHAT and CDR2 FQNNGV. The CDR3 contains 18 residues. CDR3 bases: TGTGCCAGCAGCTTTCAACGCCACGGGAGCTCCTATAATTCACCCCTCCACTTT. It codes for CASSFQRHGSSYNSPLHF.

The sample holds many counts of this clonotype. The chain is built from TRBV3-1 and TRBJ2-5, with D perhaps being TRBD1 or TRBD2 (7 bases each). V was shortened by 5 bases and J by 2 bases, with 12 bases between the two germline ends. The CDR3 has 14 amino acids. CDR1 and CDR2 from the germline V gene are LGHDT and YNNKEL (reference sequence). The CDR3 region has the DNA TGTGCCAGCAGCGGGAGGGGGCCTCAAGAGACCCAGTACTTC. Protein sequence: CASSGRGPQETQYF.

This clonotype was detected a few times. A much larger clone differs by one base, so this may be a read error. The gene calls are TRBV6-4 and TRBJ2-2, with a tentative D call TRBD1 (6 bases). Germline V CDR1 and CDR2: MRHNA, SNTAGT. The CDR3 has 14 residues. Trimming took 4 bases from V and 3 from J, leaving 9 bases between them. The chain's CDR3 is CASSGGPYTGELFF. The CDR3 DNA reads TGTGCCAGCAGTGGGGGGCCCTACACCGGGGAGCTGTTTTTT.